The 10 T cell receptor beta chains presented below share a single source sample, sequenced in a study of shared clonotypes between healthy human individuals. Libraries were prepared by immunoSEQ multiplex PCR; TCRdb keeps only in-frame clonotypes and omits some of them. The table has approximately 2,000,000 clones, around 93% seen once. The sequenced material came from naive CD4+ T cells from PBMCs. Subset defined: CD45RA+ positively selected. The origin of the receptors is a man aged 18 to 35 in good health. Some clones in this sample may be carry-over from other donors' samples.

This sequence joins TRBV5-1 and TRBJ1-5; D remains unclear. Germline CDR1 reads SGHRS; CDR2 reads YFSETQ. With 6 bases removed from V and 7 bases from J, the gap between germline ends came to 20 bases. The CDR3 spans 15 residues. The CDR3 loop reads CASTPSPGSGQPQHF. The CDR3 bases are TGCGCCAGCACCCCTTCCCCCGGGTCCGGGCAGCCCCAGCATTTT.

The count of this clone is one. The chain couples TRBV2 to TRBJ1-1; D may be TRBD1 (5 bases). This CDR3 spans 17 amino acids. The ends were cut back, 0 bases at V and 3 bases at J, with 17 bases in the middle. CDR1 and CDR2 (germline): SNHLY, FYNNEI. The CDR3 region is CASSEAGSPGTYTEAFF. CDR3 sequence (DNA): TGTGCCAGCAGTGAAGCTGGTTCCCCAGGGACGTACACTGAAGCTTTCTTT.

V and J are TRBV14 and TRBJ2-5, with a tentative D call TRBD2 (5 bases). Between the trimmed V and J ends, which lost 0 bases and 7 bases, there was a span of 15 bases. CDR3 length equals 15 residues. Per the germline V gene, CDR1 is SGHDN and CDR2 is FVKESK. CDR3 nucleotide sequence: TGTGCCAGCAGCCAAGATTGGGGTCCCCGGGGGACCCAGTACTTC. It yields the protein CASSQDWGPRGTQYF.

This chain joins TRBV28 and TRBJ1-1; the D gene is possibly TRBD1 (6 bases). Trimming cost V 2 bases and J 6 bases, with 13 bases left between them. The CDR3 contains 14 residues. Per the germline V gene, CDR1 is MDHEN and CDR2 is SYDVKM. CDR3 in amino acids: CASSLRGNAPEAFF. CDR3 sequence (DNA): TGTGCCAGCAGTTTAAGGGGGAACGCCCCTGAAGCTTTCTTT.

The V and J genes are TRBV18 and TRBJ2-3, with 10 bases aligning to TRBD2. Per germline, CDR1 KGHSH and CDR2 LQKENI. V lost 3 bases, J lost 2 bases, and 2 bases stayed unmatched. The CDR3 sequence is 15 residues long. The chain's CDR3 is CASSPTSGVTDTQYF. The CDR3 nucleotides read TGTGCCAGCTCACCCACTAGCGGGGTCACAGATACGCAGTATTTT.

This chain connects TRBV28 to TRBJ2-2; TRBD1 aligns across 9 bases. Germline CDR1 and CDR2: MDHEN and SYDVKM. Unmatched junction bases numbered 10, after V lost 6 bases and J lost 5 bases. The CDR3 extends over 16 amino acids. The CDR3 coding sequence is TGTGCCAGCAGGACCACGGGACAGGGACCAACCGGGGAGCTGTTTTTT. Translating gives CASRTTGQGPTGELFF.

Comment on this clone: The sample has other DNA sequences that encode this CDR3 too. The J gene is TRBJ1-1, the V gene TRBV7-9; 7 bases align to TRBD1. Losses at the gene ends were 4 bases for V and 2 bases for J; bases not matched to a gene: 7. Germline V lookup: CDR1 SEHNR, CDR2 FQNEAQ (reference sequence). The CDR3 is 15 residues long. The CDR3 spells CASSSDHRGNTEAFF. For the CDR3, the DNA is TGTGCCAGCAGCTCCGACCACAGGGGTAACACTGAAGCTTTCTTT.

The V and J genes are TRBV6-6 and TRBJ2-7, with D possibly being TRBD1 (6 bases). Germline assignment: CDR1 MNHNY and CDR2 SVGAGI (reference sequence). Deletions cut 4 bases from V and 2 bases from J, with 15 bases between. The CDR3 runs 15 residues. CDR3 nucleotide sequence: TGTGCCAGCAGTTGGGCCGCAGGGGTCCCCTACGAGCAGTACTTC. Its protein product is CASSWAAGVPYEQYF.

The CDR3 DNA is TGTGCCAGCAGCCACTATTGGGCGGATGAAGCTTTCTTT. As protein: CASSHYWADEAFF. V is TRBV14 and J is TRBJ1-1; D is uncertain. V was trimmed by 3 bases and J by 7 bases, leaving 12 bases between them. The length of the CDR3 is 13 residues. Germline V gene lookup returns CDR1 SGHDN and CDR2 FVKESK.

The V call is TRBV28, the J call TRBJ2-7, with TRBD1 identical over 9 bases. V gave up 7 bases and J gave up 1 base; unmatched junction bases: 8. CDR1 is MDHEN and CDR2 is SYDVKM in the germline V gene. There are 15 residues in the CDR3. Here the CDR3 reads CASNQPGQGSYEQYF. CDR3 in DNA: TGTGCCAGCAACCAACCGGGACAGGGATCCTACGAGCAGTACTTC.